A single sample is the source of the 2 T cell receptor beta chains below, sequenced in a study of T cell responses to AZD1222 COVID-19 vaccine. TCRdb's copy holds only in-frame clones and misses some; the assay was immunoSEQ multiplex PCR. The sample includes roughly 100,000 clones, 87% of them seen just once. The sequencing used peripheral blood, collected 28 days after the second AZD1222 dose. The receptor set was obtained from an adult who received the AZD1222 COVID-19 vaccine.

The chain carries TRBV6-1 and TRBJ1-5; D gene uncertain. V was shortened by 1 base and J by 5 bases, with 9 bases between the two germline ends. Per the germline V gene, CDR1 is MNHNS and CDR2 is SASEGT. There are 14 residues in the CDR3. In DNA form, the CDR3 reads TGTGCCAGCAGTGAAGGGAGCGATTATCAGCCCCAGCATTTT. It codes for CASSEGSDYQPQHF.

The J gene is TRBJ2-1, the V gene TRBV6-4; D uncertain. CDR1 and CDR2 from the germline V gene are MRHNA and SNTAGT. This CDR3 contains 12 residues. V lost 9 bases, J lost 2 bases, and 8 bases lay in between. The CDR3 DNA reads as TGTGCCAGGGATTACACCTACAATGAGCAGTTCTTC. Amino acid sequence: CARDYTYNEQFF.